The clone carrying this TCR beta chain appeared a few times. The germline CDR1 and CDR2 sequences are SGHDN and FVKESK. V lost 5 bases and J lost 9, with 16 bases in between. The CDR3 is 13 residues long. The sample comes from a study of blood T cell repertoires in COVID-19. TCRdb keeps only in-frame clones here, not all; method: immunoSEQ multiplex PCR. This table has 200,000 or so clones, about 88% appearing once. The clonotype originates from a woman under 40 who had recovered from COVID-19. The rearrangement uses TRBV14 and TRBJ1-1; possible D gene TRBD1, 6 bases. The sequenced sample consisted of PBMCs or T cells enriched from blood (not recorded which). CDR3 sequence: CASSISAGVQAFF. The CDR3 DNA is TGTGCCAGCAGCATAAGTGCAGGGGTCCAAGCTTTCTTT. The full variable domain, completed using reference TRBV14 and TRBJ1-1, is EAGVTQFPSHSVIEKGQTVTLRCDPISGHDNLYWYRRVMGKEIKFLLHFVKESKQDESGMPNNRFLAERTGGTYSTLKVQPAELEDSGVYFCASSISAGVQAFFGQGTRLTVV.